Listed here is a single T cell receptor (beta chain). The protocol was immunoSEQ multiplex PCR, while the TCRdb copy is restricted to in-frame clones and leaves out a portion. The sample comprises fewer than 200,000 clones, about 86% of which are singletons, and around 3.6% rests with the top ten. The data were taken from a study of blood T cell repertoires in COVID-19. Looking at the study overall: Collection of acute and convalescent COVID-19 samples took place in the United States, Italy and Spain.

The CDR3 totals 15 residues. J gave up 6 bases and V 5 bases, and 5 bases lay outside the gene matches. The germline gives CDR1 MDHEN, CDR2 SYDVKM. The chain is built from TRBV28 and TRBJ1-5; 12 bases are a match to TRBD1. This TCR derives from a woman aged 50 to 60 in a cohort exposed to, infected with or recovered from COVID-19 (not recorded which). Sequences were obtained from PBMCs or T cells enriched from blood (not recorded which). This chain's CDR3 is CASSTGTGGTQPQHF. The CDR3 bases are TGTGCCAGCAGTACCGGGACAGGGGGCACTCAGCCCCAGCATTTT.